This TCR beta chain was sequenced during a study of T cell repertoires in cytomegalovirus infection. General observations from the study: HLA-C-restricted CMV clonotypes gave the most frequent clonotype in two of eight donors.

The CDR3 runs to 11 residues. Germline V lookup: CDR1 MDHEN, CDR2 SYDVKM. Trimming pared 9 bases from V and 3 bases from J, leaving 7 bases between. TCRdb itself ran the reads through MiXCR, one entry per CDR3 protein. The table lists about 500,000 distinct CDR3 sequences, about 33% of them singletons. This clonotype occurred a few times. Its specificity is not known. The chain carries TRBV28 and TRBJ2-3; unclear D gene. The sequencing here drew on cultured PBMCs, taken from culture after CMV antigen stimulation. The TCR comes from a human donor in good health (CMV status not recorded). Some clones in this sample may be carry-over from other donors' samples. CDR3 sequence (DNA): TGTGCCAGTGGGATAACAGATACGCAGTATTTT. Protein: CASGITDTQYF.